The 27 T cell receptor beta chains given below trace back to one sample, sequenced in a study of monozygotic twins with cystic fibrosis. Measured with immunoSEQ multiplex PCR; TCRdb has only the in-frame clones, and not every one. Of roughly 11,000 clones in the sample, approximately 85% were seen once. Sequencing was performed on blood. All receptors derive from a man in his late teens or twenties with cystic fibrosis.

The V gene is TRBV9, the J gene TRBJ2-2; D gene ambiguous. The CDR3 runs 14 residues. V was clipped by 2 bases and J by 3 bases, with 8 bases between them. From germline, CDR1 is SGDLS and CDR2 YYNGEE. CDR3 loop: CASSVARDTGELFF. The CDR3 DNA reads TGTGCCAGCAGCGTCGCTCGTGACACCGGGGAGCTGTTTTTT.

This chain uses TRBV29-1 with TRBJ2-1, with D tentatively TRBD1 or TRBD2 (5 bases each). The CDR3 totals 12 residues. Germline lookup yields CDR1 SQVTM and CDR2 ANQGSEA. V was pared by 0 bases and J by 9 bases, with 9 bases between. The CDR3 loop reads CSVEEFGAEQFF. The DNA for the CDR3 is TGCAGCGTTGAAGAGTTCGGGGCTGAGCAGTTCTTC.

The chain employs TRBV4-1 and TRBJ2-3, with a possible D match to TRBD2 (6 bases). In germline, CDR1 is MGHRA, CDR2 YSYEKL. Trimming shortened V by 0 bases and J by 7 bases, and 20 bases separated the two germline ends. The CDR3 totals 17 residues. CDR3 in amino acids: CASSQDRGAGPRNTQYF. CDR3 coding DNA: TGCGCCAGCAGCCAAGATCGGGGAGCGGGCCCTCGGAATACGCAGTATTTT.

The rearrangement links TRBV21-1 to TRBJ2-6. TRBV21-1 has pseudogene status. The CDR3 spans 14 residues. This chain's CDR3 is CASSKSSGANVLTF. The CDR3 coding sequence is TGTGCCAGCAGCAAATCCTCTGGGGCCAACGTCCTGACTTTC.

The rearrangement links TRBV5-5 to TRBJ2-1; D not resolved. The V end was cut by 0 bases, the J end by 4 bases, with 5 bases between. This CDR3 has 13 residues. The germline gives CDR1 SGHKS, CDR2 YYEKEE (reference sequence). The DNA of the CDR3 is TGTGCCAGCAGCTTGGTGGATTACAATGAGCAGTTCTTC. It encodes CASSLVDYNEQFF. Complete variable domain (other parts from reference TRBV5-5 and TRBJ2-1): DAGVTQSPTHLIKTRGQQVTLRCSPISGHKSVSWYQQVLGQGPQFIFQYYEKEERGRGNFPDRFSARQFPNYSSELNVNALLLGDSALYLCASSLVDYNEQFFGPGTRLTVL.

CDR3 protein: CASSFRETGLRETQYF. Written as DNA, the CDR3 is TGTGCCAGCAGTTTCCGTGAGACAGGGTTGAGAGAGACCCAGTACTTC. This chain links TRBV27 with TRBJ2-5, with 7 bases identical to TRBD1. CDR3 length: 16 residues. Germline trimming cut 3 bases from V and 4 bases from J; bases unmatched to any gene: 11. Germline V gives CDR1 MNHEY, CDR2 SMNVEV (reference sequence).

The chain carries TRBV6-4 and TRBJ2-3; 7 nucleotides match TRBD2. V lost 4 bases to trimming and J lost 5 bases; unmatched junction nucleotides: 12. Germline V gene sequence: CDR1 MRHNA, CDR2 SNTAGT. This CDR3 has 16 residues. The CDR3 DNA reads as TGTGCCAGCAGTGTGGTAGCGGGCGAAAAGCAAGATACGCAGTATTTT. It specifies CASSVVAGEKQDTQYF.

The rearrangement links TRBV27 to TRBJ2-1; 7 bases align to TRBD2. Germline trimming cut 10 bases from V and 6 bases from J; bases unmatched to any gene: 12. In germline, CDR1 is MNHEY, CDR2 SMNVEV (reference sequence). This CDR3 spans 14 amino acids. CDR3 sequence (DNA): TGTGCCACTGCCGCGGGAGCGGGGCCCAATGAGCAGTTCTTC. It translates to CATAAGAGPNEQFF.

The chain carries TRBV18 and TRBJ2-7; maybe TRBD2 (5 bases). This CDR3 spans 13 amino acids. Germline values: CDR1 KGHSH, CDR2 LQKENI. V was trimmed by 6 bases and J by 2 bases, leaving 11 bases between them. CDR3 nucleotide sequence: TGTGCCAGCTCGTACGGGGTAACCTACGAGCAGTACTTC. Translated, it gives CASSYGVTYEQYF.

The CDR3 DNA reads TGTGCCAGCAGCTGGGGGGTTGAGCAGTTCTTC. This codes for CASSWGVEQFF. This rearrangement joins TRBV11-2 to TRBJ2-1, with a tentative D call TRBD2 (6 bases). Germline loops: CDR1 SGHAT, CDR2 FQNNGV. CDR3 length: 11 amino acids. V was shortened by 4 bases and J by 9 bases, with 7 bases between the two germline ends.

The CDR3 sequence: CASSLGGKAYSNQPQHF. The CDR3 DNA reads as TGTGCCAGCAGCTTGGGAGGGAAGGCTTATAGCAATCAGCCCCAGCATTTT. J is TRBJ1-5 and V is TRBV5-5; D gene uncertain. V lost 0 bases and J 0 bases, leaving 13 bases between the germline ends. Germline assignment: CDR1 SGHKS and CDR2 YYEKEE (reference sequence). The length of the CDR3 is 17 residues.

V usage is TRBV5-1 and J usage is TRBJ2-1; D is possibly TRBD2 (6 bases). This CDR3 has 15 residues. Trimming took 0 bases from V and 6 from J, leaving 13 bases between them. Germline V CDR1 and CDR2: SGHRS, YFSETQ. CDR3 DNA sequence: TGCGCCAGCAGCTTGGTAGCGGAGGGGCTCAATGAGCAGTTCTTC. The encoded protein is CASSLVAEGLNEQFF.

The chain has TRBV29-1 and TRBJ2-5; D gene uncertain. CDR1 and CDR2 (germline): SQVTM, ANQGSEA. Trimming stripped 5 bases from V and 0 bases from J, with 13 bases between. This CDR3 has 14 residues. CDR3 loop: CSVSPQGHQETQYF. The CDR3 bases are TGCAGCGTTTCCCCCCAAGGGCACCAAGAGACCCAGTACTTC.

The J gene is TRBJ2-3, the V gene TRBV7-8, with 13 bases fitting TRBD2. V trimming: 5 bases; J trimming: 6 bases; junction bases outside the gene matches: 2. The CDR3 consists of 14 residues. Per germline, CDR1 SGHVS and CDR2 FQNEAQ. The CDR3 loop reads CASSTSGGEDTQYF. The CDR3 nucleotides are TGTGCCAGCAGCACTAGCGGGGGGGAGGATACGCAGTATTTT.

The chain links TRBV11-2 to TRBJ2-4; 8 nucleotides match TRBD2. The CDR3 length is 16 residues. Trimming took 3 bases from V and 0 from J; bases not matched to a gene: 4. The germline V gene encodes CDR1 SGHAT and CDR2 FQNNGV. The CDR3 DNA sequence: TGTGCCAGCAGCTTGGGACTAGGGGTAGCCAAAAACATTCAGTACTTC. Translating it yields CASSLGLGVAKNIQYF.

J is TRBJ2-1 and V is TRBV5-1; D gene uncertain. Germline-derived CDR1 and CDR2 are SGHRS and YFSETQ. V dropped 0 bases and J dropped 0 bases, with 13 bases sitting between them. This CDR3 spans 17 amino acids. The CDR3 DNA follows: TGCGCCAGCAGCTTGGGGGCTGGATGGAGCTCCTACAATGAGCAGTTCTTC. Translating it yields CASSLGAGWSSYNEQFF.

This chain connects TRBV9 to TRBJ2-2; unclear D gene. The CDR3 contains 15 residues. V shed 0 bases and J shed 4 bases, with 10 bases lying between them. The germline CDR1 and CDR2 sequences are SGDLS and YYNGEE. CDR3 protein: CASSVGLGVTGELFF. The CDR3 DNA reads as TGTGCCAGCAGCGTAGGGCTTGGGGTCACCGGGGAGCTGTTTTTT.

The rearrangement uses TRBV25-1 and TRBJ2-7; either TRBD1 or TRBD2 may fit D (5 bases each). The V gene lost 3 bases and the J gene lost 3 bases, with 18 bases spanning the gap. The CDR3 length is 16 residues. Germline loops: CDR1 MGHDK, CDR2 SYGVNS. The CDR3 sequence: CASSDIGVGDYYEQYF. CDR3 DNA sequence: TGTGCCAGCAGTGATATCGGGGTGGGGGATTACTACGAGCAGTACTTC.

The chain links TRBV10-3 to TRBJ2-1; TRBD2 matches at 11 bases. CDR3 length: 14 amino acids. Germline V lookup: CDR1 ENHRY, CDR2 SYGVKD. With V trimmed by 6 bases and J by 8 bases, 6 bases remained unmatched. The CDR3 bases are TGTGCCATCAGATATAGCGGGGGGGCCTATGAGCAGTTCTTC. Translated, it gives CAIRYSGGAYEQFF.

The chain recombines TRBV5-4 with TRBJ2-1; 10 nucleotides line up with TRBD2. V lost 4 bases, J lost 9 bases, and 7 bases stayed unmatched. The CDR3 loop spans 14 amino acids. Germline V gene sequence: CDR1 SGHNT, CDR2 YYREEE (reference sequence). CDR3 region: CASSLGTSAGEQFF. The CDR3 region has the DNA TGTGCCAGCAGCCTTGGGACTAGCGCTGGTGAGCAGTTCTTC.

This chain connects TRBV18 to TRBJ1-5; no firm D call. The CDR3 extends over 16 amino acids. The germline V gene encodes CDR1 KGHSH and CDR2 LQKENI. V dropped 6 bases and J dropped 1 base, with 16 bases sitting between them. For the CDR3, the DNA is TGTGCCAGCTCCTCGGAGGGTAGGGCAAGCAATCAGCCCCAGCATTTT. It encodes CASSSEGRASNQPQHF.

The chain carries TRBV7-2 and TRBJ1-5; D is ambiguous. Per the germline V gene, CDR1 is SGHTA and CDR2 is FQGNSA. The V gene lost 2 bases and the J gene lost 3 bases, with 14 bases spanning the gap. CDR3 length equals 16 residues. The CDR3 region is CASSLIPQEDNQPQHF. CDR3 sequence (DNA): TGTGCCAGCAGCTTAATACCCCAGGAGGACAATCAGCCCCAGCATTTT.

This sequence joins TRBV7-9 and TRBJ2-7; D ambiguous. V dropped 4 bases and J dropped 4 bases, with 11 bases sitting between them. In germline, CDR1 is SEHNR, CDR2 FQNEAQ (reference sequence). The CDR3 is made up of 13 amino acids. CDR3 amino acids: CASSWPQSYEQYF. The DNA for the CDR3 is TGTGCCAGCAGCTGGCCGCAGAGTTACGAGCAGTACTTC.

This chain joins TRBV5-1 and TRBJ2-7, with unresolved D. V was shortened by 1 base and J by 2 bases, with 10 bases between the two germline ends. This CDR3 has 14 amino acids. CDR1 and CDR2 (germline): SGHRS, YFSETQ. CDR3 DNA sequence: TGCGCCAGCAGCTTGTACGACACCACCTACGAGCAGTACTTC. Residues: CASSLYDTTYEQYF.

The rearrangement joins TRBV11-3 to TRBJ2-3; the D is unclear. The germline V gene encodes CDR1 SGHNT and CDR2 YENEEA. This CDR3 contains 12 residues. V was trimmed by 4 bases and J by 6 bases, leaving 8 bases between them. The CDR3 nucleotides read TGTGCCAGCAGCTCCCGGTGGGATACGCAGTATTTT. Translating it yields CASSSRWDTQYF.

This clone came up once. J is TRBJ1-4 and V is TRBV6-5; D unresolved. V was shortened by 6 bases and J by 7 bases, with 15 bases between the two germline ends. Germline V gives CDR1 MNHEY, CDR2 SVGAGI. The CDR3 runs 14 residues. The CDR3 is CASRPARAGEKLFF. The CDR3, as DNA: TGTGCCAGCAGGCCGGCTAGGGCGGGTGAAAAACTGTTTTTT.

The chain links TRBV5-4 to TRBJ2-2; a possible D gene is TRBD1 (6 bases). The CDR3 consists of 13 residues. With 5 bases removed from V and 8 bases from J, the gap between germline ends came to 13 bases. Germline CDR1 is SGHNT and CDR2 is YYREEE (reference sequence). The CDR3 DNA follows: TGTGCCAGCAGTGTCGACAGGTTGGGGGAGCTGTTTTTT. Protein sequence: CASSVDRLGELFF.